Listed below are T cell receptor beta chains from one sample, sequenced in a study of T-cell reconstitution after alpha-beta-depleted transplantation in children. TCRdb fed the PCR reads into MiXCR, producing one record per CDR3 protein. This repertoire shows over 150,000 distinct CDR3 sequences, 6.3% found once; its top ten account for around 4.3%. The source was PBMCs, collected before TCRalphabeta/CD19-depleted stem cell transplant. Receptors were obtained from a girl under three years old with combined immunodeficiency, due to receive a stem cell transplant. CDR3s include the opening cysteine and the closing phenylalanine or tryptophan. The D gene is left open where the match is weak. Some rows have no size entry. The others give once, few or many, or a class for an expanded clone.

D gene: -; V gene: TRBV12-3/TRBV12-4; J gene: TRBJ2-7; clone size: many; CDR3 DNA: TGTGCCAGCAGTGCTACACTGGGGCCCTACGAGCAGTACTTC; CDR3 protein: CASSATLGPYEQYF
D gene: -; V gene: TRBV7-8; J gene: TRBJ2-6; clone size: many; CDR3 DNA: TGTGCCAGCAGCGTGCCTTGGAGCTCTGGGGCCAACGTCCTGACTTTC; CDR3 protein: CASSVPWSSGANVLTF
D gene: -; V gene: TRBV7-2; J gene: TRBJ2-5; clone size: -; CDR3 DNA: TGTGCCAGCAGCTCCCCGGGGTTAGAGACCCAGTACTTC; CDR3 protein: CASSSPGLETQYF
D gene: TRBD1; V gene: TRBV4-3; J gene: TRBJ1-5; clone size: -; CDR3 DNA: TGCGCCAGCAGCCAAGAAAACTGGAGAGGGACAGGATTCAATCAGCCCCAGCATTTT; CDR3 protein: CASSQENWRGTGFNQPQHF
D gene: -; V gene: TRBV3-1; J gene: TRBJ2-3; clone size: many; CDR3 DNA: TGTGCCAGCAGCCAAGATCTTTTCTCCTCCCCTCAAGTTACGCAGTATTTT; CDR3 protein: CASSQDLFSSPQVTQYF
D gene: TRBD1; V gene: TRBV12-3/TRBV12-4; J gene: TRBJ2-1; clone size: many; CDR3 DNA: TGTGCCAGCAGTGGATTCGGGACAGGGTACAATGAGCAGTTCTTC; CDR3 protein: CASSGFGTGYNEQFF
D gene: TRBD2; V gene: TRBV9; J gene: TRBJ2-1; clone size: many; CDR3 DNA: TGTGCCAGCAGCCGGGGGGGGGCCTACAATGAGCAGTTCTTC; CDR3 protein: CASSRGGAYNEQFF
D gene: -; V gene: TRBV7-9; J gene: TRBJ2-1; clone size: few; CDR3 DNA: TGTGCCAGCAGCTACGACGTATACAATGAGCAGTTCTTC; CDR3 protein: CASSYDVYNEQFF
D gene: -; V gene: TRBV2; J gene: TRBJ2-7; clone size: many; CDR3 DNA: TGTGCCAGTCAGGTGACGGCGGGTTACGAGCAGTACTTC; CDR3 protein: CASQVTAGYEQYF
D gene: -; V gene: TRBV29-1; J gene: TRBJ2-7; clone size: few; CDR3 DNA: TGCAGCGTTGAAGATGGAGCGGAAAAAACCTACGAGCAGTACTTC; CDR3 protein: CSVEDGAEKTYEQYF
D gene: TRBD1; V gene: TRBV28; J gene: TRBJ2-1; clone size: many; CDR3 DNA: TGTGCCAGCCGCAACAGGGGCCTAGAAAATTCCTACAATGAGCAGTTCTTC; CDR3 protein: CASRNRGLENSYNEQFF
D gene: -; V gene: TRBV7-6; J gene: TRBJ2-1; clone size: many; CDR3 DNA: TGTGCCAGCAGCTTAACAGAAACCGGAACGGATGAGCAGTTCTTC; CDR3 protein: CASSLTETGTDEQFF
D gene: -; V gene: TRBV10-2; J gene: TRBJ2-1; clone size: many; CDR3 DNA: TGCGCCAGCAGTTATACAGGGACCAGGACTAGCTCCTACAATGAGCAGTTCTTC; CDR3 protein: CASSYTGTRTSSYNEQFF
D gene: -; V gene: TRBV9; J gene: TRBJ2-1; clone size: many; CDR3 DNA: TGTGCCAGCAGCCCCCGGACCCCCCCACCCAATGAGCAGTTCTTC; CDR3 protein: CASSPRTPPPNEQFF
D gene: -; V gene: TRBV10-3; J gene: TRBJ2-7; clone size: many; CDR3 DNA: TGTGCCATCAGTGAGTCCGGTTCCTCCTACGAGCAGTACTTC; CDR3 protein: CAISESGSSYEQYF
D gene: TRBD1; V gene: TRBV20-1; J gene: TRBJ2-1; clone size: many; CDR3 DNA: TGCAGTGCTATGGCGATGGGACAGGGCCTCAGATACAATGAGCAGTTCTTC; CDR3 protein: CSAMAMGQGLRYNEQFF
D gene: TRBD2; V gene: TRBV4-3; J gene: TRBJ2-5; clone size: few; CDR3 DNA: TGCGCCAGCAGCCAAGCCTTAGCGGGAGGATTGCAAGAGACCCAGTACTTC; CDR3 protein: CASSQALAGGLQETQYF
D gene: -; V gene: TRBV25-1; J gene: TRBJ2-1; clone size: many; CDR3 DNA: TGTGCCAGCAGTGATGGTAGCTATGAGCAGTTCTTC; CDR3 protein: CASSDGSYEQFF
D gene: -; V gene: TRBV7-9; J gene: TRBJ1-5; clone size: many; CDR3 DNA: TGTGCCAGCAGCAGTACGAAAATCGCTTATCAGCCCCAGCATTTT; CDR3 protein: CASSSTKIAYQPQHF
D gene: TRBD2; V gene: TRBV10-2; J gene: TRBJ2-1; clone size: few; CDR3 DNA: TGCGCCAGCAGTGAGAGCGGGGGGGCCTATAATGAGCAGTTCTTC; CDR3 protein: CASSESGGAYNEQFF
D gene: TRBD2; V gene: TRBV4-3; J gene: TRBJ2-3; clone size: many; CDR3 DNA: TGCGCCAGCAGCCAAGATCGGGCGGGGGGTCGCACAGATACGCAGTATTTT; CDR3 protein: CASSQDRAGGRTDTQYF
D gene: TRBD1; V gene: TRBV3-1; J gene: TRBJ1-5; clone size: many; CDR3 DNA: TGTGCCAGCAGCACCGGGACAGGAGGTCAGCCCCAGCATTTT; CDR3 protein: CASSTGTGGQPQHF
D gene: TRBD1; V gene: TRBV6-5; J gene: TRBJ1-5; clone size: many; CDR3 DNA: TGTGCCAGCAGCTCTAGAGCCGGGACAGGGGTCTTGGGTCAGCCCCAGCATTTT; CDR3 protein: CASSSRAGTGVLGQPQHF
D gene: -; V gene: TRBV12-3/TRBV12-4; J gene: TRBJ1-5; clone size: many; CDR3 DNA: TGTGCCAGCAGTTTTGTAGCCGATAGCAATCAGCCCCAGCATTTT; CDR3 protein: CASSFVADSNQPQHF
D gene: -; V gene: TRBV15; J gene: TRBJ2-2; clone size: many; CDR3 DNA: TGTGCCACCAGCAGAGATGGGGCCAGACCCACCGGGGAGCTGTTTTTT; CDR3 protein: CATSRDGARPTGELFF
D gene: TRBD2; V gene: TRBV9; J gene: TRBJ2-3; clone size: many; CDR3 DNA: TGTGCCAGCAGCGCGGGACTAGCAACAGATACGCAGTATTTT; CDR3 protein: CASSAGLATDTQYF
D gene: -; V gene: TRBV7-2; J gene: TRBJ2-7; clone size: many; CDR3 DNA: TGTGCCAGCAGCTTAGCGGACAGATCCCCCTTCCCCTACGAGCAGTACTTC; CDR3 protein: CASSLADRSPFPYEQYF
D gene: -; V gene: TRBV7-8; J gene: TRBJ1-1; clone size: many; CDR3 DNA: TGTGCCAGCACGGCGGGGACGGGGACCTTGAACACTGAAGCTTTCTTT; CDR3 protein: CASTAGTGTLNTEAFF
D gene: TRBD1; V gene: TRBV7-3; J gene: TRBJ2-5; clone size: -; CDR3 DNA: TGTGCCAGCAGCTTTGGACAGGGTAGGGGAGAGACCCAGTACTTC; CDR3 protein: CASSFGQGRGETQYF
D gene: TRBD2; V gene: TRBV12-3/TRBV12-4; J gene: TRBJ2-1; clone size: many; CDR3 DNA: TGTGCCAGCAGTCCAGGACTAGCTCAGTTCTTC; CDR3 protein: CASSPGLAQFF
D gene: TRBD1; V gene: TRBV29-1; J gene: TRBJ2-7; clone size: many; CDR3 DNA: TGCAGCGTTGTCGGGACAGTCGGTTCCTACGAGCAGTACTTC; CDR3 protein: CSVVGTVGSYEQYF
D gene: -; V gene: TRBV12-3/TRBV12-4; J gene: TRBJ1-6; clone size: many; CDR3 DNA: TGTGCCAGCAGTTTATTGGGGGGTAATTCACCCCTCCACTTT; CDR3 protein: CASSLLGGNSPLHF
D gene: -; V gene: TRBV7-9; J gene: TRBJ2-5; clone size: many; CDR3 DNA: TGTGCCAGCACCCCGTGGGACTCCCAAGAGACCCAGTACTTC; CDR3 protein: CASTPWDSQETQYF
D gene: TRBD2; V gene: TRBV20-1; J gene: TRBJ2-3; clone size: many; CDR3 DNA: TGCAGTGCTAGACCAGGGAGTGGCGGGGGAAGAACAGATACGCAGTATTTT; CDR3 protein: CSARPGSGGGRTDTQYF
D gene: -; V gene: TRBV15; J gene: TRBJ1-2; clone size: many; CDR3 DNA: TGTGCCACCAGCAGAGCGTTACTTAACTATGGCTACACCTTC; CDR3 protein: CATSRALLNYGYTF
D gene: -; V gene: TRBV20-1; J gene: TRBJ1-6; clone size: many; CDR3 DNA: TGCAGTGCTAGAGATACAACAGGGCTTTCACCCCTCCACTTT; CDR3 protein: CSARDTTGLSPLHF
D gene: -; V gene: TRBV7-6; J gene: TRBJ2-2; clone size: -; CDR3 DNA: TGTGCCAGCAGCTTAGCCCCCACTAGAACCGGGGAGCTGTTTTTT; CDR3 protein: CASSLAPTRTGELFF
D gene: TRBD1; V gene: TRBV12-3/TRBV12-4; J gene: TRBJ2-3; clone size: many; CDR3 DNA: TGTGCCAGCAGCCAGGACAGGGCCGAAGATACGCAGTATTTT; CDR3 protein: CASSQDRAEDTQYF
D gene: -; V gene: TRBV29-1; J gene: TRBJ2-1; clone size: many; CDR3 DNA: TGCAGCGTTGGGTGGGGCAAGTACAATGAGCAGTTCTTC; CDR3 protein: CSVGWGKYNEQFF
D gene: TRBD1; V gene: TRBV7-8; J gene: TRBJ2-5; clone size: many; CDR3 DNA: TGTGCCAGCTGCCGGGACAGTGCTTGGGAGACCCAGTACTTC; CDR3 protein: CASCRDSAWETQYF
D gene: TRBD1; V gene: TRBV6-2/TRBV6-3; J gene: TRBJ1-1; clone size: -; CDR3 DNA: TGTGCCAGCAGTCAAGGGGACAGGACTGAAGCTTTCTTT; CDR3 protein: CASSQGDRTEAFF
D gene: TRBD1; V gene: TRBV29-1; J gene: TRBJ2-3; clone size: many; CDR3 DNA: TGCAGCGCTTGGGACAGCAGCACAGATACGCAGTATTTT; CDR3 protein: CSAWDSSTDTQYF
D gene: -; V gene: TRBV29-1; J gene: TRBJ2-1; clone size: many; CDR3 DNA: TGCAGCGGCTGCATTCAGGGGATTGAGCAGTTCTTC; CDR3 protein: CSGCIQGIEQFF
D gene: -; V gene: TRBV10-3; J gene: TRBJ2-1; clone size: many; CDR3 DNA: TGTGCCATCAGTGAGTCGTTTAGCGGCCCCTACAATGAGCAGTTCTTC; CDR3 protein: CAISESFSGPYNEQFF
D gene: TRBD2; V gene: TRBV12-3/TRBV12-4; J gene: TRBJ2-1; clone size: many; CDR3 DNA: TGTGCCAGCAGTTTCATTCGGCTAGCGGGGGGGCCCCTCCCCTACAATGAGCAGTTCTTC; CDR3 protein: CASSFIRLAGGPLPYNEQFF
D gene: -; V gene: TRBV20-1; J gene: TRBJ1-2; clone size: many; CDR3 DNA: TGCAGTGCTAGAGCGTCGAATAACTATGGCTACACCTTC; CDR3 protein: CSARASNNYGYTF
D gene: -; V gene: TRBV11-2; J gene: TRBJ2-1; clone size: many; CDR3 DNA: TGTGCCAGCAGCTTATTTGAGAATGAGCAGTTCTTC; CDR3 protein: CASSLFENEQFF
D gene: -; V gene: TRBV4-1; J gene: TRBJ1-2; clone size: -; CDR3 DNA: TGCGCCAGCAGCCAAGAAGGGGCCGGGAAAACAGCCTATGGCTACACCTTC; CDR3 protein: CASSQEGAGKTAYGYTF
D gene: TRBD1; V gene: TRBV7-3; J gene: TRBJ2-3; clone size: many; CDR3 DNA: TGTGCCAGCAGCTACCCTACAGGGGGCGGAGAGGATACGCAGTATTTT; CDR3 protein: CASSYPTGGGEDTQYF
D gene: -; V gene: TRBV5-6; J gene: TRBJ2-7; clone size: many; CDR3 DNA: TGTGCCAGCCACGGGATTTCCTACGAGCAGTACTTC; CDR3 protein: CASHGISYEQYF